The TCR beta chain under discussion was sequenced for a study of vaccination effects on CD4 cells after COVID-19. The germline gives CDR1 SGHTA, CDR2 FQGNSA. The CDR3 covers 15 residues. Trimming removed 1 base at V and 6 bases at J, with 15 bases between. This table comes from immunoSEQ multiplex PCR, and its TCRdb copy is limited to in-frame clones, with some not included. The profile shows fewer than 70,000 clones, about 80% of them singletons. In its sample, this clone was seen a few times. Antigen specificity is unknown. Points from the study as a whole: Within healthy vaccinees, only 1 of 255 vaccine-induced clones displayed cross-reactivity with common cold coronaviruses.

Within the ViraFEST assay, antigen-specific CD4+ T cells underwent expansion with viral peptide pools prior to sequencing. A roughly 10-day culture period preceded the isolation of CD4+ T cells. People in the vaccine group had not been infected with SARS-CoV-2 before, and their nucleocapsid antibodies were negative. The sequence was obtained from a human donor who received a COVID-19 vaccine. The input for sequencing was CD4+ T cells from PBMCs cultured with SARS-CoV-2 spike peptides, taken before COVID-19 vaccination. This chain connects TRBV7-2 to TRBJ1-2; D not certain. CDR3: CASSLEWANRDGYTF. The CDR3 region has the DNA TGTGCCAGCAGCTTAGAATGGGCTAACCGCGATGGCTACACCTTC.